This is a list of T cell receptor beta chains from one sample in a study of T cell responses to AZD1222 COVID-19 vaccine. The data were produced by immunoSEQ multiplex PCR, yet TCRdb's version contains in-frame clones alone and is incomplete. Of about 160,000 clones listed, 88% are singletons. Sequencing was performed on peripheral blood, taken 28 days after the second AZD1222 dose. Receptor source: an adult who received the AZD1222 COVID-19 vaccine. The CDR3 runs from the conserved cysteine through the conserved F or W. Each record gives: D gene, clone size, J gene, V gene, CDR3 protein, CDR3 DNA. D genes are given only for firm matches. Clone size is not always given. Where it is, it says once, few, many or a class for expanded clones.

NA,NA,TRBJ1-1,TRBV5-4,CASSLSMVDEAFF,TGTGCCAGCAGCTTGTCGATGGTCGATGAAGCTTTCTTT
TRBD1,NA,TRBJ1-4,TRBV2,CASVDRGQRTEKLFF,TGTGCCAGCGTTGACAGGGGACAAAGGACTGAAAAACTGTTTTTT
NA,few,TRBJ2-1,TRBV7-3,CASSLSVTLNEQFF,TGTGCCAGCAGCTTAAGCGTAACCCTCAATGAGCAGTTCTTC
TRBD2,few,TRBJ2-1,TRBV5-6,CASSNPRGNEQFF,TGTGCCAGCAGCAACCCGCGGGGGAATGAGCAGTTCTTC
NA,NA,TRBJ2-2,TRBV3-1/TRBV3-2,CASSLRNTGELFF,TGTGCCAGCAGCCTTCGGAACACCGGGGAGCTGTTTTTT
NA,NA,TRBJ2-1,TRBV9,CASSVGVDNEQFF,TGTGCCAGCAGCGTAGGTGTTGACAATGAGCAGTTCTTC
NA,once,TRBJ1-2,TRBV5-1,CASSSGGQTPYGYTF,TGCGCCAGCAGCTCCGGCGGGCAGACCCCCTATGGCTACACCTTC
TRBD2,NA,TRBJ2-7,TRBV19,CASSNLTSGGFDF,TGTGCCAGTAGTAACCTGACTAGCGGGGGGTTTGACTTC
TRBD1,NA,TRBJ1-5,TRBV4-2,CASSPEGALRQPQHF,TGTGCCAGCAGCCCAGAGGGGGCGTTAAGACAGCCCCAGCATTTT
NA,once,TRBJ1-2,TRBV30,CAWTTLNYGYTF,TGTGCCTGGACTACCTTGAACTATGGCTACACCTTC
NA,NA,TRBJ1-1,TRBV5-6,CATTAGNTEAFF,TGTGCCACCACCGCAGGGAACACTGAAGCTTTCTTT
NA,once,TRBJ1-2,TRBV28,CASSLFGYGYTF,TGTGCCAGCAGTTTATTCGGGTATGGCTACACCTTC
NA,NA,TRBJ1-1,TRBV2,CASSVGRRGNTEAFF,TGTGCCAGCAGTGTCGGACGGAGAGGGAACACTGAAGCTTTCTTT
TRBD1,NA,TRBJ1-1,TRBV30,CAWSFAGTGVTEAFF,TGTGCCTGGAGCTTCGCCGGGACAGGGGTCACTGAAGCTTTCTTT
TRBD1,NA,TRBJ2-1,TRBV5-5,CASSSAGGSYNEQFF,TGTGCCAGCAGCTCGGCAGGGGGCTCCTACAATGAGCAGTTCTTC
TRBD2,NA,TRBJ2-1,TRBV6-1,CASSEGIGRGPYNEQFF,TGTGCCAGCAGTGAAGGTATTGGGAGGGGACCCTACAATGAGCAGTTCTTC
NA,once,TRBJ1-1,TRBV3-1/TRBV3-2,CASSLRWGSTEAFF,TGTGCCAGCAGCCTTAGGTGGGGCAGCACTGAAGCTTTCTTT
NA,NA,TRBJ1-3,TRBV5-6,CASSSRDLPGNTIYF,TGTGCCAGCAGCTCCCGGGACCTACCTGGAAACACCATATATTTT
TRBD1,NA,TRBJ2-2,TRBV2,CASSVGRTGGIGELFF,TGTGCCAGCAGCGTCGGCCGGACAGGGGGCATCGGGGAGCTGTTTTTT
TRBD2,NA,TRBJ2-3,TRBV7-2,CASSSYGEGTQYF,TGTGCCAGCAGCTCCTACGGGGAGGGTACGCAGTATTTT
NA,NA,TRBJ1-5,TRBV15,CATSNNRGAGQPQHF,TGTGCCACCAGCAACAATCGGGGGGCAGGTCAGCCCCAGCATTTT
NA,NA,TRBJ1-3,TRBV19,CASSLQGASSGNTIYF,TGTGCCAGTAGTCTGCAGGGCGCCAGCTCTGGAAACACCATATATTTT
NA,NA,TRBJ1-1,TRBV15,CATSRGSGVAPEAFF,TGTGCCACCAGCAGAGGTAGCGGGGTCGCGCCTGAAGCTTTCTTT
NA,NA,TRBJ1-5,TRBV12-3/TRBV12-4,CASTTQNQPQHF,TGTGCCAGCACAACCCAGAATCAGCCCCAGCATTTT
NA,NA,TRBJ2-3,TRBV30,CAWSLRNTDTQYF,TGTGCCTGGAGTCTACGGAACACAGATACGCAGTATTTT
TRBD2,NA,TRBJ2-3,TRBV4-2,CASSPRTSGDKRGDTQYF,TGTGCCAGCAGCCCGAGGACTAGCGGGGACAAGAGGGGAGATACGCAGTATTTT
NA,NA,TRBJ2-3,TRBV27,CASSSSGKATGTQYF,TGTGCCAGCAGTTCGAGCGGGAAAGCCACAGGGACGCAGTATTTT
NA,NA,TRBJ1-1,TRBV5-5,CASSWGQNTEAFF,TGTGCCAGCAGCTGGGGACAGAACACTGAAGCTTTCTTT
NA,NA,TRBJ1-6,TRBV9,CASSAQTRGSYNSPLHF,TGTGCCAGCAGCGCCCAAACTCGGGGGTCCTATAATTCACCCCTCCACTTT
TRBD2,NA,TRBJ2-5,TRBV20-1,CSAPGGETQYF,TGCAGTGCTCCGGGAGGGGAGACCCAGTACTTC
NA,NA,TRBJ2-3,TRBV5-6,CASSLPAGRESTDTQYF,TGTGCCAGCAGCTTACCGGCGGGCAGGGAGAGCACAGATACGCAGTATTTT
NA,NA,TRBJ1-2,TRBV5-6,CVSSLRGLYGYTF,TGTGTCAGCAGCTTGAGGGGACTCTATGGCTACACCTTC
NA,NA,TRBJ1-2,TRBV9,CASSAPGTYGYTF,TGTGCCAGCAGCGCCCCCGGGACCTATGGCTACACCTTC
NA,NA,TRBJ1-6,TRBV9,CASSVGGRSSYNSPLHF,TGTGCCAGCAGCGTTGGGGGGCGAAGCTCCTATAATTCACCCCTCCACTTT
NA,few,TRBJ1-6,TRBV9,CASSVGGTSPLHF,TGTGCCAGCAGCGTAGGAGGGACCTCACCCCTCCACTTT
NA,NA,TRBJ2-1,TRBV27,CASSLLGRWDEQFF,TGTGCCAGCAGTTTACTAGGCCGGTGGGATGAGCAGTTCTTC
NA,NA,TRBJ1-2,TRBV28,CASGYGYTF,TGTGCCAGCGGGTATGGCTACACCTTC
NA,NA,TRBJ1-2,TRBV2,CASSEDGYGYTF,TGTGCCAGCAGTGAAGATGGCTATGGCTACACCTTC
NA,NA,TRBJ1-5,TRBV6-2/TRBV6-3,CASSYLDNNQPQHF,TGTGCCAGCAGTTATTTGGACAACAATCAGCCCCAGCATTTT
TRBD1,NA,TRBJ1-2,TRBV6-4,CASANRVSRGERYGYTF,TGTGCCAGCGCAAACCGGGTTAGCAGGGGGGAACGCTATGGCTACACCTTC
NA,NA,TRBJ1-1,TRBV7-7,CASSSTLNTEAFF,TGTGCTAGCAGCTCGACACTTAACACTGAAGCTTTCTTT
NA,NA,TRBJ1-1,TRBV5-1,CASSLGSRATEAFF,TGCGCCAGCAGCTTGGGGTCCAGGGCCACTGAAGCTTTCTTT
NA,NA,TRBJ1-1,TRBV9,CASSGYPPGTEAFF,TGTGCCAGCAGCGGATACCCGCCGGGCACTGAAGCTTTCTTT
NA,many,TRBJ1-5,TRBV19,CASSWMESNQPQHF,TGTGCCAGTAGTTGGATGGAGAGCAATCAGCCCCAGCATTTT
NA,NA,TRBJ1-5,TRBV29-1,CSVAGAGQPQHF,TGCAGCGTCGCGGGGGCGGGTCAGCCCCAGCATTTT
TRBD1,NA,TRBJ2-3,TRBV24-1,CATSDGGGTGSTDTQYF,TGTGCCACCAGTGATGGGGGCGGGACAGGGAGCACAGATACGCAGTATTTT
NA,once,TRBJ2-7,TRBV6-5,CASSYSMPGSYEQYF,TGTGCCAGCAGTTACTCGATGCCAGGCTCCTACGAGCAGTACTTC
NA,NA,TRBJ1-1,TRBV11-2,CASSPWAGAAAAFF,TGTGCCAGCAGCCCATGGGCAGGGGCGGCGGCTGCTTTCTTT
NA,NA,TRBJ2-5,TRBV2,CASSEQETQYF,TGTGCCAGCAGTGAACAAGAGACCCAGTACTTC
NA,NA,TRBJ1-2,TRBV28,CASSSPGGGDDYGYTF,TGTGCCAGCAGTTCTCCCGGGGGGGGAGACGACTATGGCTACACCTTC
NA,NA,TRBJ1-2,TRBV6-5,CASSGQPGPRGYTF,TGTGCCAGCAGCGGACAGCCGGGACCCCGTGGCTACACCTTC
NA,NA,TRBJ2-2,TRBV4-1,CASSQDWGLNTGELFF,TGCGCCAGCAGCCAAGATTGGGGCCTAAACACCGGGGAGCTGTTTTTT